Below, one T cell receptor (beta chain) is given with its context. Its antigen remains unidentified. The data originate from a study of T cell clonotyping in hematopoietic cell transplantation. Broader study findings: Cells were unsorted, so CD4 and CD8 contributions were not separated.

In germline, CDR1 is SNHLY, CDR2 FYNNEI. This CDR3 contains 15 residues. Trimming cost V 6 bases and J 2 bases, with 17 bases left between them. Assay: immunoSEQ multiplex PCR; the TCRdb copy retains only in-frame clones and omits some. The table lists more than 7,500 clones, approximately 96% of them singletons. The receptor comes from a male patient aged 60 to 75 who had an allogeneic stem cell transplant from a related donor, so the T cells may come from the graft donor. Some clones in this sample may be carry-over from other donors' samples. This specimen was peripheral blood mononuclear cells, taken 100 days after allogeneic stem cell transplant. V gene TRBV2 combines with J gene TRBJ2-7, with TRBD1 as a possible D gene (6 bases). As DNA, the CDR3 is TGTGCCAGCAGCACCGTGGACAGTTCCCCCTACGAGCAGTACTTC. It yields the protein CASSTVDSSPYEQYF.